Sequencing of this T cell receptor beta chain was carried out in a study of PD-L1 blockade in urothelial cancer. Overall study: Bladder-origin urothelial cancer in males covered about 90% of the roughly 30 patients. Each blood sample yielded a median of about 150,000 T cells. Notes on the study in general: Those with durable benefit had larger increases in tumor-associated blood clones at 3 weeks.

Time point described: pretreatment peripheral blood. Patients had urothelial carcinoma that was locally advanced or metastatic. The data were produced by immunoSEQ multiplex PCR, yet TCRdb's version contains in-frame clones alone and is incomplete. Here the sample spans roughly 87,000 clones, more than 80% being singletons. Comments on this clone: Its antigen is not known.

With V trimmed by 4 bases and J by 6 bases, 6 bases remained unmatched. Looked up from germline, CDR1 is SGHRS and CDR2 is YFSETQ. The CDR3 sequence is 13 residues long. Sample: PBMCs, taken around atezolizumab (anti-PD-L1) treatment. This clonotype originated in a woman aged 80 or over with urothelial cancer. The chain employs TRBV5-1 and TRBJ1-2; 7 positions match TRBD1. CDR3 amino acids: CASSPFGQDGYTF. DNA for the CDR3: TGCGCCAGCAGCCCCTTTGGACAGGATGGCTACACCTTC.